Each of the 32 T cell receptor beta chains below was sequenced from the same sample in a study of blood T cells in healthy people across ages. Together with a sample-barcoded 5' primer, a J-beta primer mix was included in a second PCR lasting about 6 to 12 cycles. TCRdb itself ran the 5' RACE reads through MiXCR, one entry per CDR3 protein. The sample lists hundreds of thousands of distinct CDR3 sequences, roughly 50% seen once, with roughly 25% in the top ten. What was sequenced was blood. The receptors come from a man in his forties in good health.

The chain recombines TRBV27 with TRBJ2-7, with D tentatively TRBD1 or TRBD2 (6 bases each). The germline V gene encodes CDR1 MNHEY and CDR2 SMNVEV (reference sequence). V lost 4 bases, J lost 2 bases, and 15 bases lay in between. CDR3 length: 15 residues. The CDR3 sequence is CASSSTGGGTYEQYF. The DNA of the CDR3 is TGTGCCAGCAGTTCGACAGGAGGGGGTACCTACGAGCAGTACTTC.

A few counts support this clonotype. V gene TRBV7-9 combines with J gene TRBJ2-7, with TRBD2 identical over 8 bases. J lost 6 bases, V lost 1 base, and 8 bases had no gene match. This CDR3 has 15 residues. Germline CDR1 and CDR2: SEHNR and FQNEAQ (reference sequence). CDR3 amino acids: CASSLDGRVSGEQYF. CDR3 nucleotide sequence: TGTGCCAGCAGCTTAGACGGGAGGGTGTCGGGCGAGCAGTACTTC.

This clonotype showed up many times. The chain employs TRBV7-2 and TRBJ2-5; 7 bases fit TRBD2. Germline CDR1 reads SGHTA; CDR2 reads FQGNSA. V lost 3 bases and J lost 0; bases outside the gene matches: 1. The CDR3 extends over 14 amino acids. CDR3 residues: CASSLSGDQETQYF. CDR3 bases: TGTGCCAGCAGCTTGAGCGGGGACCAAGAGACCCAGTACTTC.

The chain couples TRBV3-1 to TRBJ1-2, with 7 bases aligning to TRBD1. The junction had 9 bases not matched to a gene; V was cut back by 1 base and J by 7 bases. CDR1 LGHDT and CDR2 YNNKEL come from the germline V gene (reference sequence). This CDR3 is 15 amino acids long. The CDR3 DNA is TGTGCCAGCAGCCAAGTTTCGGACAGGCCGGGTGGCTACACCTTC. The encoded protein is CASSQVSDRPGGYTF.

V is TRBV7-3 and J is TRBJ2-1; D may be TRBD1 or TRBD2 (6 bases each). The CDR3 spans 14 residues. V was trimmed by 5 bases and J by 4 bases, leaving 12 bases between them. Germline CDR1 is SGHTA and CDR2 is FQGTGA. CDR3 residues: CASSAGQAYNEQFF. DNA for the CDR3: TGTGCCAGCAGCGCGGGACAAGCTTACAATGAGCAGTTCTTC.

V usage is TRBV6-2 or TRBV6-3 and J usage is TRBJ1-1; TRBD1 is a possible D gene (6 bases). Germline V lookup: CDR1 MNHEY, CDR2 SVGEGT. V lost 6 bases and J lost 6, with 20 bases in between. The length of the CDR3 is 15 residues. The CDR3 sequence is CASSSADTYRAEAFF. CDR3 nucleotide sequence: TGTGCCAGCAGCAGCGCAGACACATACAGGGCTGAAGCTTTCTTT.

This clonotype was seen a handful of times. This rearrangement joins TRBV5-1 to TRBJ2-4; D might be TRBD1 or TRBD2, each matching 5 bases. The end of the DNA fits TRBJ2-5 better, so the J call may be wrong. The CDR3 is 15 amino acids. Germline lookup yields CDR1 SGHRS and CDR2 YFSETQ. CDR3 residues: CASKFGTIDGETQYF. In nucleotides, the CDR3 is TGCGCCAGCAAATTTGGGACGATAGACGGGGAGACCCAGTACTTC.

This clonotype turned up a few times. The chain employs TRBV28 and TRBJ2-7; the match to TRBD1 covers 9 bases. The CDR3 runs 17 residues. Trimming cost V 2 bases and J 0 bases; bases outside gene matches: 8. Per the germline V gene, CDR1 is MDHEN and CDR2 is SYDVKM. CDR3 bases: TGTGCCAGCAGTTTAAATCCCCGGACAGGGGCCTCCTACGAGCAGTACTTC. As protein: CASSLNPRTGASYEQYF. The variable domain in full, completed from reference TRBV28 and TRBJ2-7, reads DVKVTQSSRYLVKRTGEKVFLECVQDMDHENMFWYRQDPGLGLRLIYFSYDVKMKEKGDIPEGYSVSREKKERFSLILESASTNQTSMYLCASSLNPRTGASYEQYFGPGTRLTVT.

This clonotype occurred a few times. The CDR3 sequence: CASSLDLAIETDTQYF. The CDR3 coding sequence is TGTGCCAGCAGTTTGGATCTAGCAATAGAAACAGATACGCAGTATTTT. This sequence joins TRBV6-6 and TRBJ2-3; D possibly corresponds to TRBD2 (5 bases). Looked up from germline, CDR1 is MNHNY and CDR2 is SVGAGI (reference sequence). The germline V and J ends were trimmed by 4 bases and 3 bases, with 17 bases remaining between them. This CDR3 is 16 amino acids long.

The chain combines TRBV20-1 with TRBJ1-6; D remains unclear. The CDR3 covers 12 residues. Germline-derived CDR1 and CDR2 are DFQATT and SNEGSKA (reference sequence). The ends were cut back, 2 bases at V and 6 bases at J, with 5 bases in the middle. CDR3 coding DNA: TGCAGTGCTAGACAGTCTAATTCACCCCTCCACTTT. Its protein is CSARQSNSPLHF.

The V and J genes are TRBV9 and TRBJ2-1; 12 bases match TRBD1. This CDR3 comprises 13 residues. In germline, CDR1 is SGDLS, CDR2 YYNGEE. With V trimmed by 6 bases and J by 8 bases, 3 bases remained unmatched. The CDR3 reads CASKGQGADEQFF. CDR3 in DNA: TGTGCCAGCAAGGGACAGGGGGCTGATGAGCAGTTCTTC.

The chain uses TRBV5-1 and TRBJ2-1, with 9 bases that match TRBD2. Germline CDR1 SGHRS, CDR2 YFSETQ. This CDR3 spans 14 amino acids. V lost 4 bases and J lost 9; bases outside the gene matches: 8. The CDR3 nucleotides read TGCGCCAGCAGCCCCCCTAGTAGCGGGAGTGAGCAGTTCTTC. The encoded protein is CASSPPSSGSEQFF. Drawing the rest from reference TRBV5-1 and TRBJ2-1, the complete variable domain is KAGVTQTPRYLIKTRGQQVTLSCSPISGHRSVSWYQQTPGQGLQFLFEYFSETQRNKGNFPGRFSGRQFSNSRSEMNVSTLELGDSALYLCASSPPSSGSEQFFGPGTRLTVL.

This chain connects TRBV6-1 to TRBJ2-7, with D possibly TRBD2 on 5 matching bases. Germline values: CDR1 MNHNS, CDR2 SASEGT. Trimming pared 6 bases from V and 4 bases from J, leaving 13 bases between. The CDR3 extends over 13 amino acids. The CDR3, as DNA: TGTGCCAGCAGCCGGGATCCGACTTACGAGCAGTACTTC. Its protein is CASSRDPTYEQYF.

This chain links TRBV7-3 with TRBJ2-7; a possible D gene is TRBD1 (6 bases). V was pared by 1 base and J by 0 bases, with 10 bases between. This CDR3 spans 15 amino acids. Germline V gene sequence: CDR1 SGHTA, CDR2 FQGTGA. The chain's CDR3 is CASSLNGQSSYEQYF. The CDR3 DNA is TGTGCCAGCAGCTTAAACGGACAGAGCTCCTACGAGCAGTACTTC.

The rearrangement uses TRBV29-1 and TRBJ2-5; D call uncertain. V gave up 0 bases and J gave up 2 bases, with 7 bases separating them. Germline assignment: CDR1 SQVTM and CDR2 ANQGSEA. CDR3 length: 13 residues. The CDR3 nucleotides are TGCAGCGTTGAAGATGGAACTCAAGAGACCCAGTACTTC. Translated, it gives CSVEDGTQETQYF.

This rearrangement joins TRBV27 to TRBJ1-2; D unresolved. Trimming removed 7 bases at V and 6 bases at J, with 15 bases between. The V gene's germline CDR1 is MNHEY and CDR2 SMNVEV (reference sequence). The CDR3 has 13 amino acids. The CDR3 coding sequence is TGTGCCAGCACGGGCTCTCGTGACCATGGCTACACCTTC. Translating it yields CASTGSRDHGYTF.

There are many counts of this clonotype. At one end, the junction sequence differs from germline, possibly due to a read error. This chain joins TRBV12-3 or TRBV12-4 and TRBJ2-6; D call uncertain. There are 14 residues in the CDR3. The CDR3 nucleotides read TGCGCCAGCAGCTTAGGCTCTGGGGCCAACGTCCTGACTTTC. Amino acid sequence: CASSLGSGANVLTF.

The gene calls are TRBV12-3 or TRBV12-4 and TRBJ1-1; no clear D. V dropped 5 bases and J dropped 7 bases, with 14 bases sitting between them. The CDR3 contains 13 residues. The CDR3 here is CASSDPTYFEAFF. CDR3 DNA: TGTGCCAGCAGTGACCCGACGTACTTTGAAGCTTTCTTT.

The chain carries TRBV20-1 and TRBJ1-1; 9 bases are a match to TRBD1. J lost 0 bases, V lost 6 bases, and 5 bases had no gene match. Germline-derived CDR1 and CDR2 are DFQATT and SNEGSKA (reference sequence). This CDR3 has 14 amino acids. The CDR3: CSAGQGNMNTEAFF. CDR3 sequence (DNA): TGCAGTGCCGGACAGGGGAACATGAACACTGAAGCTTTCTTT.

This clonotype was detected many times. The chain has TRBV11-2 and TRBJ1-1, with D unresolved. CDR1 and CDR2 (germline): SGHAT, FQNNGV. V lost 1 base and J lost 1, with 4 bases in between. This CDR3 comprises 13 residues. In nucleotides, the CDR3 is TGTGCCAGCAGCTTAGGCCCGAACACTGAAGCTTTCTTT. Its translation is CASSLGPNTEAFF.

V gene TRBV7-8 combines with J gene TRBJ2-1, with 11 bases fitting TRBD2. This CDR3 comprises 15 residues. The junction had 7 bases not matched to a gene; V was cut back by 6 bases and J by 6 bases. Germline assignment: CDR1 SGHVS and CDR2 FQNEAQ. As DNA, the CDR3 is TGTGCCAGCAGGAGGACTAGCGGGTCCACCAATGAGCAGTTCTTC. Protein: CASRRTSGSTNEQFF.

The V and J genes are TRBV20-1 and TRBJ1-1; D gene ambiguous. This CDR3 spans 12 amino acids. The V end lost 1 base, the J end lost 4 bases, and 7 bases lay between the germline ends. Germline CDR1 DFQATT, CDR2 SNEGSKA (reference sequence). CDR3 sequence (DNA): TGCAGTGCTAGAGCCCAATTCACTGAAGCTTTCTTT. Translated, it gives CSARAQFTEAFF.

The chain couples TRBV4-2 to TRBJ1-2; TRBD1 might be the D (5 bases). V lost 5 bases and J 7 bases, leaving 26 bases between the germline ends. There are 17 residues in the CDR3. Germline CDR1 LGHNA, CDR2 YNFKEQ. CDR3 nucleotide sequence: TGTGCCAGCAGCGCGGACGGGGCACAGAAATCCCTCTGTGGCTACACCTTC. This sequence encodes CASSADGAQKSLCGYTF.

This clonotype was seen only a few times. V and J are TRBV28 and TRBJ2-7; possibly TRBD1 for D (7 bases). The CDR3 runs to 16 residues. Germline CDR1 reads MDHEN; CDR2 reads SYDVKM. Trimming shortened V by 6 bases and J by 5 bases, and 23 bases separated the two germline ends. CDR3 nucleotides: TGTGCCAGCAGCCGAACTAGGACAGGAGCGGGTCACGAGCAGTACTTC. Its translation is CASSRTRTGAGHEQYF.

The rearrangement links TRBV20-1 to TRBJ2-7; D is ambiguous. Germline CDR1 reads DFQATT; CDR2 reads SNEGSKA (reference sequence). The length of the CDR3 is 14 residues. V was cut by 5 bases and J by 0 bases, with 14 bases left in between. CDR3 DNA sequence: TGCAGTGCTCGCCTTTTTACCAACTCCTACGAGCAGTACTTC. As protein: CSARLFTNSYEQYF.

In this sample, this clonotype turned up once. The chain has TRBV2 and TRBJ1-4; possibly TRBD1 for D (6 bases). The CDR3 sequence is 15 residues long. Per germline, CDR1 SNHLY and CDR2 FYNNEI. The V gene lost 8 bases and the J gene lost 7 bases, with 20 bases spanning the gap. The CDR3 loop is CASGPTGTSSEKLFF. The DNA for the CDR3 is TGTGCCAGCGGACCGACCGGGACATCCTCTGAAAAACTGTTTTTT.

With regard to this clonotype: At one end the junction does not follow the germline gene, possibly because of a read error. DNA of the CDR3: TGCGGCGTTGGGGAGGGAGGGGATCAGCCCCAGCATTTT. It encodes CGVGEGGDQPQHF. The V gene is TRBV29-1, the J gene TRBJ1-5, with D maybe TRBD1 (5 bases). Per germline, CDR1 SQVTM and CDR2 ANQGSEA. The CDR3 totals 13 residues.

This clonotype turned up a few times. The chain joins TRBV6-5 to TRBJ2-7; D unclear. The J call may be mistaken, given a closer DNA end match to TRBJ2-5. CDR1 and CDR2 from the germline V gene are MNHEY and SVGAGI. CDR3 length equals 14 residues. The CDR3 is CASSYSGSVETQYF. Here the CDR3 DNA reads TGTGCCAGCAGTTACTCGGGTTCGGTGGAGACCCAGTACTTC.

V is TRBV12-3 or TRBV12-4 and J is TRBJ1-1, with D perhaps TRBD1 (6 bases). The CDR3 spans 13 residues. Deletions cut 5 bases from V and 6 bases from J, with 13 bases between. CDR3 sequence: CASSVNREAEAFF. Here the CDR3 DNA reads TGTGCCAGCAGTGTGAACAGGGAGGCTGAAGCTTTCTTT.

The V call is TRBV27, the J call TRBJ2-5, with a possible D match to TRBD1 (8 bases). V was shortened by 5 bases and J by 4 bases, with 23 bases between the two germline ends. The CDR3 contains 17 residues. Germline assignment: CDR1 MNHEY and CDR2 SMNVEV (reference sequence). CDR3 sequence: CASSPGQGGGAAETQYF. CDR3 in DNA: TGTGCCAGCAGTCCAGGACAGGGCGGGGGCGCCGCAGAGACCCAGTACTTC.

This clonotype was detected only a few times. As DNA, the CDR3 is TGTGCCAGCAGCTCCCCGGGACAGGGACTCTACGAGCAGTACTTC. This codes for CASSSPGQGLYEQYF. The V call is TRBV7-9, the J call TRBJ2-7; TRBD1 matches 9 bases. V trimming: 4 bases; J trimming: 3 bases; junction bases outside the gene matches: 7. Germline V gives CDR1 SEHNR, CDR2 FQNEAQ (reference sequence). The CDR3 contains 15 residues.

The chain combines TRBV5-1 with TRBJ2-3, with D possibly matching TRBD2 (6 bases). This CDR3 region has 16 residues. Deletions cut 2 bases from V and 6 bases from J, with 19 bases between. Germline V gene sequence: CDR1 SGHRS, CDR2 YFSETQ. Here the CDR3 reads CASSLSERKAGDTQYF. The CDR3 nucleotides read TGCGCCAGCAGCTTAAGTGAGCGCAAGGCGGGGGATACGCAGTATTTT.